The 20 T cell receptor beta chains below all came from one sample that was sequenced in a study of breast tumors, draining lymph nodes, adjacent tissues. Via MiXCR, TCRdb re-called the multiplex PCR reads, giving one row per CDR3 protein. The table has 200,000 or so distinct CDR3 sequences, approximately 33% seen once; the top ten hold about 4.3%. Samples came from axillary lymph nodes draining the breast cancer. The sequenced sample was axillary lymph node tissue. These receptors were taken from a female donor with breast cancer. Some clones in this sample may be carry-over from other donors' samples.

The rearrangement uses TRBV13 and TRBJ1-3, with TRBD1 matching 7 bases. The CDR3 runs 16 residues. Germline V lookup: CDR1 PRHDT, CDR2 FYEKMQ (reference sequence). The J segment lost 0 bases and the V segment lost 5 bases, leaving 7 bases of the junction unmatched. The CDR3 nucleotides read TGTGCCAGCAGCCCACCTGGACAGGTCTCTGGAAACACCATATATTTT. The encoded protein is CASSPPGQVSGNTIYF.

The V gene is TRBV5-6, the J gene TRBJ1-6; the D is unclear. Germline-derived CDR1 and CDR2 are SGHDT and YYEEEE. The V end was cut by 1 base, the J end by 7 bases, with 15 bases between. This CDR3 has 16 amino acids. CDR3 region: CASSLRHDHYNSPLHF. The DNA of the CDR3 is TGTGCCAGCAGCTTGCGACACGACCACTACAATTCACCCCTCCACTTT. Combining the CDR3 with reference TRBV5-6 and TRBJ1-6 gives the whole variable domain DAGVTQSPTHLIKTRGQQVTLRCSPKSGHDTVSWYQQALGQGPQFIFQYYEEEERQRGNFPDRFSGHQFPNYSSELNVNALLLGDSALYLCASSLRHDHYNSPLHFGNGTRLTVT.

Many counts were recorded for this clonotype. The chain is built from TRBV7-8 and TRBJ2-1; TRBD2 aligns across 9 bases. CDR1 is SGHVS, CDR2 FQNEAQ, per germline. The CDR3 loop spans 16 amino acids. Trimming took 5 bases from V and 2 from J; bases not matched to a gene: 7. CDR3 loop: CASSLIAGATYNEQFF. In DNA form, the CDR3 reads TGTGCCAGCAGCCTAATAGCGGGGGCCACCTACAATGAGCAGTTCTTC.

In its sample, this clonotype was seen many times. The chain links TRBV20-1 to TRBJ2-5, with D possibly TRBD2 on 5 matching bases. Germline assignment: CDR1 DFQATT and CDR2 SNEGSKA (reference sequence). The CDR3 length is 16 residues. Trimming removed 5 bases from V and 4 bases from J, with 23 bases in between. The CDR3 bases are TGCAGTGCTCTTACCCTGAGCGTACGGGGTACAGAGACCCAGTACTTC. Protein product: CSALTLSVRGTETQYF.

This clonotype came up many times. The chain recombines TRBV20-1 with TRBJ1-5; TRBD1 aligns across 7 bases. The CDR3 length is 14 residues. V lost 3 bases and J lost 9; bases outside the gene matches: 11. Germline CDR1 is DFQATT and CDR2 is SNEGSKA (reference sequence). CDR3 region: CSASKRQGKAPQHF. CDR3 nucleotide sequence: TGCAGTGCTAGCAAAAGACAGGGTAAAGCGCCCCAGCATTTT.

This clonotype was seen ten or more times. V and J are TRBV6-1 and TRBJ1-2; D unresolved. The germline gives CDR1 MNHNS, CDR2 SASEGT. The germline V and J ends were trimmed by 1 base and 3 bases, with 12 bases remaining between them. This CDR3 is 15 amino acids long. This chain's CDR3 is CASSEVMYSYYGYTF. CDR3 nucleotides: TGTGCCAGCAGTGAAGTGATGTACTCCTACTATGGCTACACCTTC.

This clonotype appeared many times. V is TRBV19 and J is TRBJ2-7; D not resolved. The germline V and J ends were trimmed by 1 base and 0 bases, with 16 bases remaining between them. In germline, CDR1 is LNHDA, CDR2 SQIVND (reference sequence). The CDR3 covers 17 residues. The CDR3 region has the DNA TGTGCCAGTAGTATAGGAAAATGGGCGGAAAGCTCCTACGAGCAGTACTTC. Protein sequence: CASSIGKWAESSYEQYF.

This clonotype has only a few counts. V usage is TRBV20-1 and J usage is TRBJ2-1; no clear D. The CDR3 length is 12 residues. Per germline, CDR1 DFQATT and CDR2 SNEGSKA (reference sequence). V was pared by 5 bases and J by 3 bases, with 8 bases between. The CDR3 protein is CSADLNYNEQFF. DNA of the CDR3: TGCAGTGCTGATCTCAACTACAATGAGCAGTTCTTC.

This clonotype was seen ten or more times. V and J are TRBV29-1 and TRBJ2-7; D is unclear. Germline CDR1 and CDR2: SQVTM and ANQGSEA. This CDR3 has 13 residues. V was cut by 5 bases and J by 7 bases, with 18 bases left in between. The CDR3 loop is CSVPLAPRGEQYF. The CDR3 DNA is TGCAGCGTTCCGTTAGCCCCTCGTGGAGAGCAGTACTTC.

This clonotype has at least ten counts. The chain joins TRBV5-1 to TRBJ1-2; tentative D call: TRBD1 (6 bases). With 0 bases removed from V and 3 bases from J, the gap between germline ends came to 12 bases. The CDR3 has 15 residues. In germline, CDR1 is SGHRS, CDR2 YFSETQ. The CDR3 region is CASSLAPGVDYGYTF. CDR3 bases: TGCGCCAGCAGCTTGGCCCCAGGGGTAGACTATGGCTACACCTTC.

At least ten counts were recorded for this clonotype. The chain uses TRBV7-2 and TRBJ2-1, with TRBD1 matching 7 bases. Looked up from germline, CDR1 is SGHTA and CDR2 is FQGNSA. This CDR3 has 15 amino acids. The junction had 5 bases not matched to a gene; V was cut back by 4 bases and J by 2 bases. The DNA of the CDR3 is TGTGCCAGCAGCTCCGGGACAGACCCCTACAATGAGCAGTTCTTC. Protein product: CASSSGTDPYNEQFF.

This clonotype has ten or more counts. The rearrangement links TRBV19 to TRBJ1-5; D gene ambiguous. CDR1 LNHDA and CDR2 SQIVND come from the germline V gene (reference sequence). Trimming removed 6 bases from V and 0 bases from J, with 9 bases in between. CDR3 length: 14 residues. This chain's CDR3 is CASRGTNSNQPQHF. CDR3 sequence (DNA): TGTGCCAGTAGGGGCACTAATAGCAATCAGCCCCAGCATTTT.

This clonotype has only a few counts. A read error may explain this, as a much larger clone is one base away. This rearrangement joins TRBV9 to TRBJ1-2, with D possibly being TRBD1 (5 bases). Germline CDR1 and CDR2: SGDLS and YYNGEE. The CDR3 has 13 amino acids. CDR3 bases: TGTGCCAGCAGCGTAGGGGGCGCGAGAGGCTACGCCTTC. This gives the protein CASSVGGARGYAF. Using reference TRBV9 and TRBJ1-2 for the parts outside the CDR3, the full variable domain is DSGVTQTPKHLITATGQRVTLRCSPRSGDLSVYWYQQSLDQGLQFLIQYYNGEERAKGNILERFSAQQFPDLHSELNLSSLELGDSALYFCASSVGGARGYAFGSGTRLTVV.

This clonotype was seen at least ten times. The CDR3 DNA reads TGTGCCAGCAGTTTTAGCAGGGGGACCGGTCAGCCCCAGCATTTT. Protein product: CASSFSRGTGQPQHF. The chain recombines TRBV28 with TRBJ1-5; 7 nucleotides match TRBD1. The germline gives CDR1 MDHEN, CDR2 SYDVKM. The CDR3 loop spans 15 amino acids. V was clipped by 3 bases and J by 6 bases; unmatched bases: 8.

The chain recombines TRBV10-3 with TRBJ1-5, with 11 bases fitting TRBD1. Germline CDR1 reads ENHRY; CDR2 reads SYGVKD. The CDR3 covers 16 residues. The trim removed 5 bases at V and 5 bases at J, leaving 8 bases unmatched. The CDR3 coding sequence is TGTGCCATCAGTTCCGGGACAGGGGGAGGTCATCAGCCCCAGCATTTT. Translating gives CAISSGTGGGHQPQHF.

Notes on this clonotype: A much larger clonotype is one base distant, so this may be a read error. V usage is TRBV7-2 and J usage is TRBJ2-1, with 8 bases matching TRBD2. V was clipped by 1 base and J by 0 bases; unmatched bases: 5. This CDR3 comprises 17 residues. Germline V gene lookup returns CDR1 SGHTA and CDR2 FQGNSA. The CDR3, as DNA: TGTACCAGCAGCTTAGGTGGGACTAGAGGCTCCTACAATGAGCAGTTCTTC. This sequence encodes CTSSLGGTRGSYNEQFF.

There are many counts of this clonotype. In DNA form, the CDR3 reads TGTGCCAGCAGCTTAAGTGTGGGGGATCGTGGTACGCAGTATTTT. Translating it yields CASSLSVGDRGTQYF. The chain links TRBV7-2 to TRBJ2-3; perhaps D is TRBD1 or TRBD2 (5 bases each). CDR1 SGHTA and CDR2 FQGNSA come from the germline V gene. CDR3 length: 15 amino acids. Trimming cost V 2 bases and J 8 bases, with 17 bases left between them.

This clonotype was observed at least ten times. The CDR3 region has the DNA TGTGCCAGCAGCGGTACGGACAGGGGGATTGGCTATGGCTACACCTTC. Amino acid sequence: CASSGTDRGIGYGYTF. The chain employs TRBV11-2 and TRBJ1-2; 10 bases are a match to TRBD1. Germline lookup yields CDR1 SGHAT and CDR2 FQNNGV. CDR3 length: 16 amino acids. The trim removed 5 bases at V and 4 bases at J, leaving 10 bases unmatched.

This clonotype was seen at least ten times. As DNA, the CDR3 is TGTGCCAGCAGTGAAGATAACGGAATCACAGATACGCAGTATTTT. It specifies CASSEDNGITDTQYF. The V and J genes are TRBV6-1 and TRBJ2-3; D is undetermined. The CDR3 has 15 residues. CDR1 MNHNS and CDR2 SASEGT come from the germline V gene. With 1 base removed from V and 2 bases from J, the gap between germline ends came to 10 bases.

Details on this clonotype: A junction boundary mismatches the germline segment, possibly from a read error. This chain connects TRBV11-1 to TRBJ1-6; 8 positions match TRBD2. The J call is doubtful: the DNA matches TRBJ2-7 better. CDR3 length: 18 amino acids. CDR1 and CDR2 (germline): SGHAT, FQDESV (reference sequence). The CDR3 region has the DNA TGCGCCAGCAGCCCAGGGCCGGGGGTAGTGCGGGGGGACTCCGAGCAGTACTTC. Encoded protein: CASSPGPGVVRGDSEQYF.